The 16 T cell receptor beta chains presented below share a single source sample, sequenced in a study of shared clonotypes between healthy human individuals. The naive CD8 subset, CD45RO-negative cells positively selected for CCR7, excluded terminally differentiated effector memory CD45RA+ cells. This table comes from immunoSEQ multiplex PCR, and its TCRdb copy is limited to in-frame clones, with some not included. The sample has 550,000 to 600,000 clones; 98% are singletons. Sequencing input: naive CD8+ T cells sorted from blood. Receptors originate from a man between 25 and 39 years old in good health.

Only one count was recorded for this clone. The gene calls are TRBV11-2 and TRBJ2-7, with D unresolved. Per the germline V gene, CDR1 is SGHAT and CDR2 is FQNNGV. V lost 9 bases and J lost 0, with 15 bases in between. The CDR3 extends over 14 amino acids. Here the CDR3 reads CASEPTSFSYEQYF. DNA for the CDR3: TGTGCCAGTGAACCCACTTCCTTCTCCTACGAGCAGTACTTC.

The J gene is TRBJ2-3, the V gene TRBV7-9; D is possibly TRBD1 or TRBD2 (5 bases each). The CDR3 is 14 amino acids. In germline, CDR1 is SEHNR, CDR2 FQNEAQ (reference sequence). V lost 8 bases, J lost 3 bases, and 15 bases lay in between. CDR3 amino acids: CASPGTQRTDTQYF. CDR3 bases: TGTGCCAGCCCCGGGACCCAGAGGACAGATACGCAGTATTTT.

The V and J genes are TRBV4-1 and TRBJ1-3; TRBD1 might be the D (6 bases). Germline V gene sequence: CDR1 MGHRA, CDR2 YSYEKL. The CDR3 runs 17 residues. Trimming pared 1 base from V and 0 bases from J, leaving 13 bases between. CDR3 sequence reads: CASSQGTVTVSGNTIYF. CDR3 bases: TGCGCCAGCAGCCAAGGGACAGTTACCGTCTCTGGAAACACCATATATTTT.

The J gene is TRBJ2-1, the V gene TRBV7-3; D possibly corresponds to TRBD1 (5 bases). Germline CDR1 reads SGHTA; CDR2 reads FQGTGA. Trimming stripped 2 bases from V and 7 bases from J, with 21 bases between. The CDR3 is 17 amino acids. The DNA for the CDR3 is TGTGCCAGCAGCTTATTACCAGACCCCTTTTCAGGGAATGAGCAGTTCTTC. Translated: CASSLLPDPFSGNEQFF.

This chain connects TRBV7-2 to TRBJ1-1; weak D call: TRBD1 (5 bases). The CDR3 has 16 residues. The V gene's germline CDR1 is SGHTA and CDR2 FQGNSA. Trimming shortened V by 0 bases and J by 0 bases, and 11 bases separated the two germline ends. Here the CDR3 reads CASSLARQTMNTEAFF. In nucleotides, the CDR3 is TGTGCCAGCAGCTTAGCGAGACAGACCATGAACACTGAAGCTTTCTTT.

This chain uses TRBV9 with TRBJ2-7, with 7 bases that match TRBD2. CDR3 length equals 16 residues. CDR1 is SGDLS, CDR2 YYNGEE, per germline. V shed 0 bases, J shed 4 bases, and the junction held 10 bases outside the gene matches. The CDR3 DNA reads TGTGCCAGCAGCGTAGACCCCAGAGGGAGGGCTTACGAGCAGTACTTC. It specifies CASSVDPRGRAYEQYF. Filled out from reference TRBV9 and TRBJ2-7, the complete variable domain reads DSGVTQTPKHLITATGQRVTLRCSPRSGDLSVYWYQQSLDQGLQFLIQYYNGEERAKGNILERFSAQQFPDLHSELNLSSLELGDSALYFCASSVDPRGRAYEQYFGPGTRLTVT.

The chain has TRBV27 and TRBJ2-7; either TRBD1 or TRBD2 may supply D (5 bases each). The germline gives CDR1 MNHEY, CDR2 SMNVEV (reference sequence). The CDR3 loop spans 14 amino acids. With 6 bases removed from V and 2 bases from J, the gap between germline ends came to 14 bases. The CDR3 coding sequence is TGTGCCAGCAGCCCCGACACGGGGCCCTACGAGCAGTACTTC. Translated: CASSPDTGPYEQYF.

The rearrangement links TRBV5-1 to TRBJ2-5, with D possibly being TRBD1 (5 bases). V lost 3 bases to trimming and J lost 2 bases, with 26 bases between them. Germline CDR1 is SGHRS and CDR2 is YFSETQ. The CDR3 contains 19 residues. The CDR3: CASSWRAGPAGPLQETQYF. The CDR3 DNA sequence: TGCGCCAGCAGCTGGCGAGCTGGACCGGCAGGGCCCCTTCAAGAGACCCAGTACTTC.

This clone was observed once. The chain uses TRBV7-3 and TRBJ2-1; perhaps TRBD2 as D (5 bases). The ends were cut back, 4 bases at V and 8 bases at J, with 12 bases in the middle. The CDR3 is made up of 13 amino acids. The germline V gene encodes CDR1 SGHTA and CDR2 FQGTGA. Here the CDR3 reads CASSSDLGDEQFF. CDR3 coding DNA: TGTGCCAGCAGCTCGGACCTCGGGGATGAGCAGTTCTTC.

This clone showed up just once. This chain links TRBV29-1 with TRBJ2-1; TRBD2 matches 8 bases. The length of the CDR3 is 16 residues. V was pared by 4 bases and J by 0 bases, with 8 bases of the junction left unmatched. CDR1 and CDR2 (germline): SQVTM, ANQGSEA. The CDR3 spells CSVVSASGPSYNEQFF. DNA of the CDR3: TGCAGCGTTGTATCGGCTAGCGGGCCCTCCTACAATGAGCAGTTCTTC.

This clone is a singleton in its sample. The rearrangement joins TRBV5-1 to TRBJ2-7; 7 nucleotides agree with TRBD1. Trimming removed 5 bases from V and 2 bases from J; junction bases left unmatched: 7. The CDR3 consists of 14 residues. CDR1 is SGHRS and CDR2 is YFSETQ in the germline V gene. CDR3 coding DNA: TGCGCCAGCAGGTTAAGGACAGGTACCTACGAGCAGTACTTC. Translation gives CASRLRTGTYEQYF.

The J gene is TRBJ2-4, the V gene TRBV13; 7 nucleotides align to TRBD1. The J segment lost 7 bases and the V segment lost 2 bases, leaving 8 bases of the junction unmatched. The germline V gene encodes CDR1 PRHDT and CDR2 FYEKMQ (reference sequence). The CDR3 extends over 15 amino acids. The CDR3 loop is CASSLFRGRENIQYF. The CDR3 region has the DNA TGTGCCAGCAGCTTATTTAGGGGGCGAGAGAACATTCAGTACTTC.

The rearrangement joins TRBV27 to TRBJ1-2; 9 bases line up with TRBD1. Trimming at V came to 5 bases and at J to 5 bases, leaving 3 bases not matched to a gene. The CDR3 totals 13 residues. Germline CDR1 reads MNHEY; CDR2 reads SMNVEV (reference sequence). CDR3 coding DNA: TGTGCCAGCAGTCGGGACAGGGATTATGGCTACACCTTC. Protein product: CASSRDRDYGYTF.

The chain uses TRBV4-1 and TRBJ2-7; D ambiguous. V gave up 2 bases and J gave up 2 bases, with 13 bases separating them. Germline-derived CDR1 and CDR2 are MGHRA and YSYEKL. The CDR3 is 15 amino acids. CDR3: CASSQFLSETYEQYF. The CDR3 nucleotides read TGCGCCAGCAGCCAATTTCTAAGCGAAACCTACGAGCAGTACTTC.

The chain joins TRBV9 to TRBJ1-2; 10 nucleotides agree with TRBD1. Germline values: CDR1 SGDLS, CDR2 YYNGEE. The CDR3 sequence is 16 residues long. With 7 bases clipped from V and 2 bases from J, the junction kept 11 bases outside the gene matches. The CDR3 sequence is CASGYRAGQGNYGYTF. CDR3 nucleotide sequence: TGTGCCAGCGGCTACCGGGCGGGACAGGGGAACTATGGCTACACCTTC.

J is TRBJ2-1 and V is TRBV4-1; no firm D call. The germline gives CDR1 MGHRA, CDR2 YSYEKL. This CDR3 region has 13 residues. V was pared by 1 base and J by 8 bases, with 9 bases between. As DNA, the CDR3 is TGCGCCAGCAGCCAAGTCAACCGTGATGAGCAGTTCTTC. It translates to CASSQVNRDEQFF.